This TCR beta chain is from a study of CD8+ T cells in alopecia areata. Study details: The investigators scored severity in treated patients by the percentage of affected scalp area.

Trimming shortened V by 1 base and J by 10 bases, and 13 bases separated the two germline ends. There are 12 residues in the CDR3. Germline CDR1 is GTSNPN and CDR2 is SVGIG (reference sequence). Treatment given: oral pan-JAK inhibitor, 5-10 mg twice daily. Peripheral blood samples and lesional scalp punch biopsies were obtained from alopecia areata patients. cDNA serving as the sequencing template came from extracted, reverse transcribed RNA. Only in-frame clones appear in the TCRdb table, and some are missing; sequencing was by immunoSEQ multiplex PCR. The sample includes under 200,000 clones, around 59% of them seen just once. A remark on this clone: What it binds is unknown.

Findings of the study overall: On tofacitinib, scalp clonality and expanded CD8+ clones among top 100 fell significantly.

The receptor was derived from a human donor with alopecia areata. This chain connects TRBV30 to TRBJ1-1; no reliable D call. The sequenced sample was CD4+ T cells sorted from blood, obtained at week 24, from a patient treated with tofacitinib. CDR3 coding DNA: TGTGCCTGGAGTGAGCGCGGTTTTAGAGCTTTCTTT. Its protein is CAWSERGFRAFF.